Listed below are T cell receptor beta chains from one sample, sequenced in a study of cytomegalovirus exposure and HLA in healthy donors. Here immunoSEQ multiplex PCR was the method, and the copy in TCRdb shows in-frame clones only, minus some. Here the sample table reports approximately 79,000 clones. Specimen: PBMCs. The receptors shown here come from a man aged 35 to 55 in good health and CMV-seronegative. The conserved cysteine and the conserved F or W are not part of the CDR3 here.

V gene: TRBV6-5
CDR3 protein: ASSSMGQQNYNEQF

V gene: TRBV19
CDR3 protein: ASRTGIGTGSGANVLT

V gene: TRBV5-1
CDR3 protein: ASSSGGTGAYEQF

V gene: TRBV30
CDR3 protein: AWSRGASNQPQH

V gene: TRBV28
CDR3 protein: ASSLSDSPLH

V gene: TRBV6-5
CDR3 protein: ASSLGTGAYEQY

V gene: TRBV9
CDR3 protein: ASSVRPQLAGFLKAQY

V gene: TRBV18
CDR3 protein: ASSPPSGFYEQY

V gene: TRBV29-1
CDR3 protein: SVEDPGSYGYT

V gene: TRBV7-9
CDR3 protein: ASSRGDSKGTEAF

V gene: TRBV6-5
CDR3 protein: ASKNMAQGYGYT

V gene: TRBV5-1
CDR3 protein: ASSLSQAYTDTQY

V gene: TRBV7-2
CDR3 protein: ASSYGRGGYGYT

V gene: TRBV19
CDR3 protein: ATRNPGQGEYEQY

V gene: TRBV10-2
CDR3 protein: ASSVFVYTDTQY

V gene: TRBV27
CDR3 protein: ASKGLAASYEQY

V gene: TRBV7-2
CDR3 protein: ASSLGLATYEQY

V gene: TRBV10-2
CDR3 protein: ASRGTEGSNQPQH

V gene: TRBV5-8
CDR3 protein: ASSLEAGDGYT

V gene: TRBV11-2
CDR3 protein: ASSLTKRSYTGELF

V gene: TRBV28
CDR3 protein: ASSLEGASRYEQY

V gene: TRBV5-1
CDR3 protein: ASSYSTLAETQY

V gene: TRBV10-3
CDR3 protein: AISDPTGGNQPQH

V gene: TRBV28
CDR3 protein: ASSRTGELF

V gene: TRBV18
CDR3 protein: ASSPNLLTGSADTQY

V gene: TRBV11-2
CDR3 protein: ASARASGIRELF

V gene: TRBV18
CDR3 protein: ASSLGLAGNTGELF

V gene: TRBV7-8
CDR3 protein: ASSFFGQGRQGQPQH

V gene: TRBV4-1
CDR3 protein: ASSPQELRQETQY

V gene: TRBV13
CDR3 protein: ASSLIPGQGLSGANVLT

V gene: TRBV11-2
CDR3 protein: ASSLRQGTEQY

V gene: TRBV13
CDR3 protein: ASSFGQGVRETQY

V gene: TRBV19
CDR3 protein: ASSIQGSDTQY

V gene: TRBV4-3
CDR3 protein: ASSQDPAPSNQPQH

V gene: TRBV30
CDR3 protein: AWSRQGNQPQH

V gene: TRBV5-1
CDR3 protein: ARGGRGRTGELF

V gene: TRBV2
CDR3 protein: ASSYAGIGNQPQH

V gene: TRBV27
CDR3 protein: ASRTSSEQF

V gene: TRBV28
CDR3 protein: ASMNGGRTDTQY

V gene: TRBV11-2
CDR3 protein: ASNQKGQSYEQY